The text below deals with one T cell receptor (beta chain). The protocol was immunoSEQ multiplex PCR, while the TCRdb copy is restricted to in-frame clones and leaves out a portion. The table has under 30,000 clones, around 83% seen once; the top ten hold 1.3%. These data come from a study of T cells in narcolepsy. CDR1 and CDR2 from the germline V gene are MDHEN and SYDVKM. CDR3 size: 14 residues. V was pared by 10 bases and J by 7 bases, with 11 bases of the junction left unmatched. Sequenced sample: CD45RA- memory CD4+ T cells from PBMCs. The chain carries TRBV28 and TRBJ1-4; 8 bases agree with TRBD1. The clonotype originates from a human donor with narcolepsy. CDR3: CATLLDRGFEKLFF. In DNA form, the CDR3 reads TGTGCCACCCTTTTAGACAGGGGTTTTGAAAAACTGTTTTTT.